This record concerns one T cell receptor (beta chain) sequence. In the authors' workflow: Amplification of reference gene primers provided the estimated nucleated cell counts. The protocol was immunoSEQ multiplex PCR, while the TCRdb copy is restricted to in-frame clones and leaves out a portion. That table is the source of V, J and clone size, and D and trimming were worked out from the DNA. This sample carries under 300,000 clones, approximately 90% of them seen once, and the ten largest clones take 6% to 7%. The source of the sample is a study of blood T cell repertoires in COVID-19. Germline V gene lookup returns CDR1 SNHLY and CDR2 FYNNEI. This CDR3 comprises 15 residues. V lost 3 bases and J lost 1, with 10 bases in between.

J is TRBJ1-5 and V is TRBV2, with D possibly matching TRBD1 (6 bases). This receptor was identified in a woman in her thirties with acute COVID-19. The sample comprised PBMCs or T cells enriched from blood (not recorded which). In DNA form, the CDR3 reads TGTGCCAGCAGTGAGAACAGGGCAAGCAATCAGCCCCAGCATTTT. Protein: CASSENRASNQPQHF.